Listed below are T cell receptor beta chains from one sample, sequenced in a study of blood T cells in healthy people across ages. TCRdb processed the 5' RACE reads anew with MiXCR; each CDR3 protein has one entry. Altogether 1.2 million to 1.5 million distinct CDR3 sequences are present, almost 60% being singletons, with the ten largest covering 6.7%. Source material: blood. The origin of the receptors is a man aged 18 to 30 in good health. Both conserved end residues are part of each CDR3. Clone size, where shown, is once, few, many, or a class for clones that have expanded.

14,TRBV3-1,TRBJ1-2,-,CASSQEHREYGYTF
15,TRBV10-3,TRBJ2-3,-,CAISGLAGAIDTQYF
10,TRBV29-1,TRBJ2-5,-,CSVALNEQYF
12,TRBV15,TRBJ2-7,few,CATSYRGYEQYF
16,TRBV7-8,TRBJ2-3,-,CASSLVGSRAPDTQYF
11,TRBV20-1,TRBJ1-1,-,CSATTGFEAFF
15,TRBV20-1,TRBJ2-7,few,CSARIDERRRYEQYF
15,TRBV12-3/TRBV12-4,TRBJ2-3,-,CASSLTSESTDTQYF
14,TRBV7-9,TRBJ1-5,-,CASSGGEGNQPQHF
15,TRBV4-1,TRBJ1-1,-,CASSQNNRGLTEAFF
15,TRBV6-6,-,-,CASSYSVDRGDIQYF
16,TRBV4-2,TRBJ2-7,-,CASSQENYRFLFEQYF
14,TRBV6-6,TRBJ2-3,-,CASRTSGYADTQYF
14,TRBV5-6,TRBJ1-1,-,CASSYDRQNTEAFF
16,TRBV20-1,TRBJ2-5,-,CSARDRVGGTWETQYF
17,TRBV6-5,TRBJ2-3,-,CASSYLRQGESTDTQYF
15,TRBV12-3/TRBV12-4,TRBJ2-1,-,CASSLSGQSREEQFF
14,TRBV28,TRBJ2-3,-,CASSVSWSTDTQYF
15,TRBV7-6,TRBJ1-4,once,CASSLGDRVSEKLFF
10,TRBV29-1,TRBJ1-1,once,CSVSTGVAFF
15,TRBV20-1,TRBJ2-1,-,CSARVPAGGYNEQFF
11,TRBV6-5,TRBJ2-7,-,CASSSPWAQYF
13,TRBV29-1,TRBJ2-3,few,CSVGIPFTDTQYF
15,TRBV5-1,TRBJ1-2,few,CASSSTSGQLYGYTF
15,TRBV7-9,TRBJ2-3,-,CASNHEGESADTQYF
15,TRBV10-3,TRBJ1-1,few,CATMPRSGPGARAFF
14,TRBV20-1,TRBJ2-1,-,CSARAVGPYNEQFF
13,TRBV28,-,-,CAGSLDSAYEQYF
15,TRBV6-1,-,-,CASSLFFSTDNEQYF
14,TRBV6-1,TRBJ1-1,-,CASSEEGQGTEAFF
16,TRBV5-6,TRBJ2-2,-,CASSLGRGTNTGELFF
12,TRBV14,TRBJ2-1,-,CASSQAALEQFF
15,TRBV11-2,TRBJ1-2,-,CASSLVPQGPDGYTF
16,TRBV7-2,TRBJ1-6,-,CASSTPRAGVVSPLHF
13,TRBV29-1,TRBJ2-5,few,CSVPGLGDRGQYF
14,TRBV7-9,-,-,CASSHREGSYEQYF
15,TRBV12-3/TRBV12-4,TRBJ2-1,-,CASTWGLGVYDEQFF
15,TRBV7-9,TRBJ2-7,few,CASSDGTSVPREQYF
15,TRBV5-5,TRBJ1-5,-,CASSLVALGNQPQHF
15,TRBV6-4,TRBJ2-3,many,CASSDSGGATDTQYF
13,TRBV15,TRBJ2-1,-,CATSGDLSNEQFF
15,TRBV3-1,TRBJ2-1,-,CASSQAAGGPNEQFF
12,TRBV27,TRBJ2-7,-,CASRPLRGEQYF
13,TRBV6-5,TRBJ1-2,many,CASSYGTDYGYTF
15,TRBV6-6,TRBJ2-1,-,CATLRGSSGINEQFF
16,TRBV29-1,TRBJ2-7,-,CSVVVLAGGVSYEQYF
15,TRBV7-6,TRBJ1-1,-,CASSSYQGLHTEAFF
14,TRBV27,TRBJ2-3,few,CASSSGHLIDTQYF
16,TRBV4-1,TRBJ2-1,-,CASTSRAGVSYNEQFF
14,TRBV4-2,TRBJ1-4,few,CASSQAMGGEKLFF
14,TRBV20-1,TRBJ2-4,few,CSASYWGGKNIQYF
14,TRBV7-9,TRBJ1-1,few,CASSSIGGYDEAFF
14,TRBV30,TRBJ1-1,-,CAWIPRGSNTEAFF
12,TRBV20-1,TRBJ1-5,-,CSAKSGSFPQHF
14,TRBV12-3/TRBV12-4,TRBJ1-4,-,CASRDYSTNEKLFF